In this sample, the clone carrying this T cell receptor beta chain turned up once. What it recognizes is unknown. This record comes from a study of T cell responses to AZD1222 COVID-19 vaccine. Study-wide findings and caveats: The study found Spike-specific TCR breadth and depth rose after two AZD1222 doses.

The germline CDR1 and CDR2 sequences are LGHDT and YNNKEL (reference sequence). With 3 bases clipped from V and 5 bases from J, the junction kept 6 bases outside the gene matches. The CDR3 totals 15 residues. TCRdb keeps only in-frame clones here, not all; method: immunoSEQ multiplex PCR. The sample has about 85,000 clones, roughly 90% seen once. The material sequenced was peripheral blood, taken on day 0 of AZD1222 vaccination. The sequence came from an adult in good health. The chain recombines TRBV3-1 (or the pseudogene TRBV3-2) with TRBJ2-5, with TRBD2 identical over 10 bases. Here the CDR3 DNA reads TGTGCCAGCAGCCATAAGCGGGGGGGCGTGGAGACCCAGTACTTC. The encoded protein is CASSHKRGGVETQYF.